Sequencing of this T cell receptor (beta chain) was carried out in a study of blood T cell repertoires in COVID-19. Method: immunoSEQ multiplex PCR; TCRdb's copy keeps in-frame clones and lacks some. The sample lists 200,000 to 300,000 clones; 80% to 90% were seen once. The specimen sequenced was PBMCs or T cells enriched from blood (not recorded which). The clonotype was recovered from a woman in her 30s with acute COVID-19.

DNA for the CDR3: TGTGCCAGCAGTGCCGGGACAGACTATGGCTACACCTTC. Encoded protein: CASSAGTDYGYTF. The chain uses TRBV13 and TRBJ1-2, with 7 bases lining up with TRBD1. Germline V lookup: CDR1 PRHDT, CDR2 FYEKMQ (reference sequence). The CDR3 contains 13 residues. After removal of 6 bases from V and 3 bases from J, the junction contained 4 bases not matched to a gene.